One sample yielded the 9 T cell receptor beta chains listed below, sequenced in a study of blood T cell repertoires in COVID-19. Using immunoSEQ multiplex PCR, the repertoire was profiled, and TCRdb retains in-frame clones only, with some absent. The table records approximately 200,000 clones, approximately 80% of them present only once. The sequenced sample was peripheral blood. These receptors all come from a woman aged 80 or older with COVID-19, enrolled during active disease.

This chain uses TRBV5-1 with TRBJ1-6, with D perhaps TRBD1 (6 bases). Germline values: CDR1 SGHRS, CDR2 YFSETQ. CDR3 length: 15 residues. The germline V and J ends were trimmed by 4 bases and 5 bases, with 13 bases remaining between them. CDR3 amino acids: CASSLQRTDNSPLHF. CDR3 nucleotides: TGCGCCAGCAGCCTCCAGAGGACAGATAATTCACCCCTCCACTTT.

This sequence joins TRBV18 and TRBJ1-5; 8 nucleotides agree with TRBD1. Germline lookup yields CDR1 KGHSH and CDR2 LQKENI. This CDR3 spans 14 amino acids. Trimming removed 5 bases from V and 9 bases from J; junction bases left unmatched: 9. In DNA, the CDR3 is TGTGCCAGCTCAACCGGGACAGGATCTGGGCCCCAGCATTTT. Encoded protein: CASSTGTGSGPQHF.

The J gene is TRBJ1-5, the V gene TRBV4-1; 9 bases match TRBD1. Trimming took 1 base from V and 2 from J; bases not matched to a gene: 6. Germline CDR1 reads MGHRA; CDR2 reads YSYEKL. The length of the CDR3 is 17 residues. Written as DNA, the CDR3 is TGCGCCAGCAGCCAAGCGGACAGGGGAAGGGGCAATCAGCCCCAGCATTTT. Translation: CASSQADRGRGNQPQHF.

This clone was detected only a few times. This chain connects TRBV10-3 to TRBJ1-4; D ambiguous. Trimming took off 5 bases at V and 8 bases at J, with 15 bases between the two ends. The germline V gene has CDR1 ENHRY and CDR2 SYGVKD. The CDR3 covers 14 residues. CDR3 amino acids: CAISTDGSGEKLFF. For the CDR3, the DNA is TGTGCCATCAGTACCGATGGGTCAGGCGAAAAACTGTTTTTT.

The chain links TRBV5-1 to TRBJ1-6, with no clear D. Trimming stripped 0 bases from V and 9 bases from J, with 13 bases between. The germline gives CDR1 SGHRS, CDR2 YFSETQ. The CDR3 has 15 residues. The CDR3 region is CASSLADDRGSPLHF. CDR3 DNA: TGCGCCAGCAGCTTGGCCGATGATCGGGGTTCACCCCTCCACTTT. Using reference TRBV5-1 and TRBJ1-6 for the parts outside the CDR3, the full variable domain is KAGVTQTPRYLIKTRGQQVTLSCSPISGHRSVSWYQQTPGQGLQFLFEYFSETQRNKGNFPGRFSGRQFSNSRSEMNVSTLELGDSALYLCASSLADDRGSPLHFGNGTRLTVT.

V is TRBV5-1 and J is TRBJ2-7; 11 nucleotides agree with TRBD2. This CDR3 has 14 amino acids. Germline assignment: CDR1 SGHRS and CDR2 YFSETQ. Trimming cost V 4 bases and J 3 bases; bases outside gene matches: 3. The CDR3 coding sequence is TGCGCCAGCAGCGTGGGACTAGCGGACTACGAGCAGTACTTC. Amino acids: CASSVGLADYEQYF.

V is TRBV12-3 or TRBV12-4 and J is TRBJ1-2; TRBD1 aligns across 7 bases. The V segment lost 7 bases and the J segment 7 bases; nucleotides outside the gene matches: 9. The CDR3 covers 13 residues. This CDR3 is CASTLAQGFGYTF. In nucleotides, the CDR3 is TGTGCCAGCACCCTGGCACAGGGGTTTGGCTACACCTTC.

The rearrangement links TRBV5-1 to TRBJ1-4; 7 nucleotides align to TRBD1. V lost 3 bases, J lost 7 bases, and 6 bases stayed unmatched. There are 14 residues in the CDR3. Germline V lookup: CDR1 SGHRS, CDR2 YFSETQ. The CDR3 loop reads CASSSGAGGEKLFF. The CDR3, as DNA: TGCGCCAGCAGCTCAGGGGCAGGGGGTGAAAAACTGTTTTTT.

V usage is TRBV5-4 and J usage is TRBJ1-2, with D possibly TRBD1 on 6 matching bases. From germline, CDR1 is SGHNT and CDR2 YYREEE (reference sequence). Between the trimmed V and J ends, which lost 2 bases and 3 bases, there was a span of 14 bases. There are 15 residues in the CDR3. The CDR3 coding sequence is TGTGCCAGCAGCTTAGGGAGGGGGGGTTACTATGGCTACACCTTC. It translates to CASSLGRGGYYGYTF.